The 26 T cell receptor beta chains below come from one sample, sequenced in a study of vaccination effects on CD4 cells after COVID-19. Some clones are missing from TCRdb's copy, which holds only in-frame ones; the method was immunoSEQ multiplex PCR. The data show about 73,000 clones, approximately 75% seen once. These receptors lack a known antigen. Ahead of sequencing, the ViraFEST assay grew antigen-specific CD4+ T cells using viral peptide pools. A roughly 10-day culture period preceded the isolation of CD4+ T cells. The vaccine recipients had no prior SARS-CoV-2 infection, with negative nucleocapsid antibodies. Sequenced here: CD4+ T cells from PBMCs cultured with HCoV-NL63 spike peptides, sampled before COVID-19 vaccination. The source of these receptors is a human donor who received a COVID-19 vaccine.

This clone was seen a few times. This chain uses TRBV6-1 with TRBJ1-5; D remains ambiguous. Deletions cut 0 bases from V and 8 bases from J, with 5 bases between. CDR1 is MNHNS, CDR2 SASEGT, per germline. The CDR3 covers 12 residues. CDR3 DNA: TGTGCCAGCAGTGAAGCGCGGAAGCCCCAGCATTTT. It specifies CASSEARKPQHF.

This rearrangement joins TRBV7-9 to TRBJ1-5; D possibly corresponds to TRBD1 (6 bases). This CDR3 region has 14 residues. From germline, CDR1 is SEHNR and CDR2 FQNEAQ (reference sequence). V was pared by 5 bases and J by 5 bases, with 13 bases between. The CDR3 bases are TGTGCCAGCAGCCCTACAGGGTTCGATCAGCCCCAGCATTTT. Amino acid sequence: CASSPTGFDQPQHF.

CDR3 in amino acids: CASSAGQGTAGNTIYF. The CDR3 DNA reads TGTGCCAGCTCAGCAGGACAGGGGACAGCTGGAAACACCATATATTTT. The chain is built from TRBV18 and TRBJ1-3; TRBD1 agrees at 9 bases. Per germline, CDR1 KGHSH and CDR2 LQKENI. The CDR3 sequence is 16 residues long. V was clipped by 5 bases and J by 2 bases; unmatched bases: 7.

This chain connects TRBV19 to TRBJ1-1; no clear D. V lost 6 bases and J lost 11, with 16 bases in between. The CDR3 spans 12 residues. Germline V CDR1 and CDR2: LNHDA, SQIVND (reference sequence). The CDR3 DNA sequence: TGTGCCAGTAGCCACAAGGAGCGCAAGGCTTTCTTT. This codes for CASSHKERKAFF.

V gene TRBV10-3 combines with J gene TRBJ2-2, with D perhaps matching TRBD1 (6 bases). There are 13 residues in the CDR3. CDR1 and CDR2 (germline): ENHRY, SYGVKD. The V end lost 7 bases, the J end lost 10 bases, and 16 bases lay between the germline ends. DNA of the CDR3: TGTGCCATCACGAAGGACAGAGGGTTGGAGCTGTTTTTT. It yields the protein CAITKDRGLELFF.

The chain combines TRBV5-6 with TRBJ2-2, with D possibly TRBD2 on 6 matching bases. The V gene lost 4 bases and the J gene lost 1 base, with 14 bases spanning the gap. Germline values: CDR1 SGHDT, CDR2 YYEEEE. The CDR3 contains 16 residues. The CDR3 protein is CASSPGQGGNTGELFF. In DNA, the CDR3 is TGTGCCAGCAGCCCCGGGCAGGGAGGGAACACCGGGGAGCTGTTTTTT.

The rearrangement uses TRBV27 and TRBJ1-2; 9 bases fit TRBD1. V was pared by 6 bases and J by 14 bases, with 13 bases of the junction left unmatched. The CDR3 is made up of 13 amino acids. Per germline, CDR1 MNHEY and CDR2 SMNVEV (reference sequence). The CDR3: CASSPGQGSICTF. The CDR3 coding sequence is TGTGCCAGCAGCCCCGGACAGGGGTCCATTTGTACCTTC.

The chain uses TRBV4-1 and TRBJ2-2, with a weak D call TRBD2 (5 bases). The V gene lost 8 bases and the J gene lost 1 base, with 20 bases spanning the gap. This CDR3 spans 17 amino acids. Per germline, CDR1 MGHRA and CDR2 YSYEKL. The DNA for the CDR3 is TGCGCCAGCGCCCCGAGAGAGGGCGGAAGGAACACCGGGGAGCTGTTTTTT. This codes for CASAPREGGRNTGELFF.

J is TRBJ2-6 and V is TRBV6-1; D is unresolved. V was cut by 4 bases and J by 0 bases, with 16 bases left in between. Per germline, CDR1 MNHNS and CDR2 SASEGT. The CDR3 runs 18 residues. Written as DNA, the CDR3 is TGTGCCAGCAGTGTCCCAAGTAACTCCGACTCTGGGGCCAACGTCCTGACTTTC. As protein: CASSVPSNSDSGANVLTF.

The chain combines TRBV15 with TRBJ2-7; D unclear. V was cut by 1 base and J by 2 bases, with 9 bases left in between. The CDR3 totals 14 residues. Germline CDR1 is LNHNV and CDR2 is YYDKDF (reference sequence). This chain's CDR3 is CATSRVIGTYEQYV. In nucleotides, the CDR3 is TGTGCCACCAGCAGAGTGATCGGAACCTACGAGCAGTACGTC.

The V and J genes are TRBV19 and TRBJ2-1; D may be TRBD2 (5 bases). The CDR3 covers 14 residues. Germline CDR1 reads LNHDA; CDR2 reads SQIVND (reference sequence). Between the trimmed V and J ends, which lost 7 bases and 2 bases, there was a span of 12 bases. The DNA for the CDR3 is TGTGCCAGTACTATGAGGGAGCCCTACAATGAGCAGTTCTTC. Translated: CASTMREPYNEQFF.

Here the CDR3 reads CASSRGLAGGAGETQYF. As DNA, the CDR3 is TGTGCCAGCAGTAGGGGACTAGCGGGGGGTGCGGGAGAGACCCAGTACTTC. V usage is TRBV3-1 (or the pseudogene TRBV3-2) and J usage is TRBJ2-5; 15 bases map to TRBD2. Germline-derived CDR1 and CDR2 are LGHDT and YNNKEL (reference sequence). The CDR3 covers 17 residues. Trimming removed 6 bases from V and 4 bases from J; junction bases left unmatched: 9.

This clone was picked up a small number of times. The rearrangement uses TRBV28 and TRBJ1-5; TRBD1 matches at 9 bases. Germline assignment: CDR1 MDHEN and CDR2 SYDVKM. J was trimmed by 6 bases and V by 2 bases; bases with no gene match: 5. The CDR3 extends over 15 amino acids. The CDR3 is CASSLRTGDGQPQHF. The CDR3 DNA sequence: TGTGCCAGCAGTTTAAGGACAGGGGATGGTCAGCCCCAGCATTTT.

The chain uses TRBV6-4 and TRBJ2-2; 7 nucleotides line up with TRBD1. The V gene's germline CDR1 is MRHNA and CDR2 SNTAGT. The CDR3 runs to 14 residues. J was trimmed by 4 bases and V by 5 bases; bases with no gene match: 4. Here the CDR3 reads CASSRQGTTGELFF. In DNA, the CDR3 is TGTGCCAGCAGTCGACAGGGAACCACCGGGGAGCTGTTTTTT.

Written as DNA, the CDR3 is TGTGCCAGCTCACCGACAGGAGCCTACGAGCAGTACGTC. This translates into CASSPTGAYEQYV. This rearrangement joins TRBV18 to TRBJ2-7, with D possibly being TRBD1 (6 bases). Germline values: CDR1 KGHSH, CDR2 LQKENI. Trimming shortened V by 3 bases and J by 2 bases, and 8 bases separated the two germline ends. This CDR3 has 13 residues.

The rearrangement uses TRBV5-4 and TRBJ1-1, with no clear D. From germline, CDR1 is SGHNT and CDR2 YYREEE (reference sequence). V was cut by 0 bases and J by 0 bases, with 9 bases left in between. This CDR3 has 15 amino acids. CDR3 protein: CASSLEQIMNTEAFF. Written as DNA, the CDR3 is TGTGCCAGCAGCTTGGAGCAGATCATGAACACTGAAGCTTTCTTT.

The CDR3 spells CASDKGLGTEAFF. The CDR3 coding sequence is TGTGCCAGCGATAAGGGGTTGGGCACTGAAGCTTTCTTT. The V and J genes are TRBV6-5 and TRBJ1-1; a possible D gene is TRBD1 (5 bases). The CDR3 sequence is 13 residues long. The germline V gene has CDR1 MNHEY and CDR2 SVGAGI. V lost 8 bases to trimming and J lost 4 bases, with 14 bases between them.

The V call is TRBV12-3 or TRBV12-4, the J call TRBJ1-1; TRBD1 matches 8 bases. The length of the CDR3 is 13 residues. The V segment lost 5 bases and the J segment 8 bases; nucleotides outside the gene matches: 7. The CDR3 region is CASSLRTGLEAFF. CDR3 DNA sequence: TGTGCCAGCAGTCTACGGACAGGGTTGGAAGCTTTCTTT.

V is TRBV2 and J is TRBJ2-2; TRBD1 might be the D (6 bases). The CDR3 totals 14 residues. V gave up 11 bases and J gave up 5 bases, with 18 bases separating them. CDR1 is SNHLY and CDR2 is FYNNEI in the germline V gene. The CDR3 sequence is CASSTGIRTGELFF. The CDR3 DNA follows: TGTGCCTCATCAACAGGGATAAGAACCGGGGAGCTGTTTTTT. The full variable domain, with the rest looked up from reference TRBV2 and TRBJ2-2, is EPEVTQTPSHQVTQMGQEVILRCVPISNHLYFYWYRQILGQKVEFLVSFYNNEISEKSEIFDDQFSVERPDGSNFTLKIRSTKLEDSAMYFCASSTGIRTGELFFGEGSRLTVL.

The chain carries TRBV6-5 and TRBJ2-3; tentative D call: TRBD2 (5 bases). V shed 8 bases and J shed 4 bases, with 19 bases lying between them. CDR3 length: 15 amino acids. Germline-derived CDR1 and CDR2 are MNHEY and SVGAGI. The DNA of the CDR3 is TGTGCCAGCCCCCCCCGGGGAGTAGCCCCAGATACGCAGTATTTT. Protein sequence: CASPPRGVAPDTQYF.

The chain uses TRBV5-1 and TRBJ1-1, with D perhaps matching TRBD1 (5 bases). Germline V gives CDR1 SGHRS, CDR2 YFSETQ. Trimming removed 4 bases from V and 4 bases from J, with 14 bases in between. This CDR3 has 14 amino acids. CDR3 sequence (DNA): TGCGCCAGCAGCGAAGGGGCTGAGGGCACTGAAGCTTTCTTT. Encoded protein: CASSEGAEGTEAFF.

About this clone: An end of the junction differs from the germline gene, which may be a read error. V and J are TRBV27 and TRBJ1-2; D is uncertain. CDR3 length: 12 amino acids. The germline gives CDR1 MNHEY, CDR2 SMNVEV (reference sequence). The CDR3 loop is CASSNWVSFLHF. DNA of the CDR3: TGTGCCAGCAGTAATTGGGTCTCCTTCTTACACTTC.

The chain is built from TRBV11-3 and TRBJ2-2; the D call may be TRBD1 or TRBD2 (5 bases each). The V end was cut by 1 base, the J end by 6 bases, with 12 bases between. The germline V gene has CDR1 SGHNT and CDR2 YENEEA. This CDR3 contains 15 residues. The CDR3 sequence: CASSLGLQGAGELFF. The DNA for the CDR3 is TGTGCCAGCAGCTTAGGTCTTCAGGGAGCCGGGGAGCTGTTTTTT. Looking up the rest from reference TRBV11-3 and TRBJ2-2 gives the full variable domain: EAGVVQSPRYKIIEKKQPVAFWCNPISGHNTLYWYLQNLGQGPELLIRYENEEAVDDSQLPKDRFSAERLKGVDSTLKIQPAELGDSAVYLCASSLGLQGAGELFFGEGSRLTVL.

The chain combines TRBV7-2 with TRBJ1-3; D gene ambiguous. V was pared by 5 bases and J by 2 bases, with 7 bases between. Germline CDR1 reads SGHTA; CDR2 reads FQGNSA. This CDR3 region has 13 residues. The chain's CDR3 is CASSLWTGNTIYF. The CDR3 nucleotides are TGTGCCAGCAGCCTATGGACTGGAAACACCATATATTTT.

The rearrangement joins TRBV9 to TRBJ1-3; D may be TRBD1 (5 bases). This CDR3 contains 16 residues. Germline values: CDR1 SGDLS, CDR2 YYNGEE. V gave up 0 bases and J gave up 0 bases, with 10 bases separating them. CDR3 amino acids: CASSVAGTVSGNTIYF. CDR3 nucleotides: TGTGCCAGCAGCGTAGCAGGGACGGTCTCTGGAAACACCATATATTTT.

The chain employs TRBV18 and TRBJ1-1, with D possibly being TRBD1 (6 bases). This CDR3 is built from 14 residues. Trimming left V 2 bases short and J 5 bases short, with 12 bases between. Per germline, CDR1 KGHSH and CDR2 LQKENI. CDR3 DNA sequence: TGTGCCAGCTCACCAGGCGGCCAGGGGACTGAAGCTTTCTTT. Its translation is CASSPGGQGTEAFF.